This T cell receptor (beta chain) comes out of a study of blood T cell repertoires in COVID-19. Only in-frame clones appear in the TCRdb table, and some are missing; sequencing was by immunoSEQ multiplex PCR. The sample carries roughly 120,000 clones, about 81% recorded once. The trim removed 8 bases at V and 4 bases at J, leaving 7 bases unmatched. The CDR3 is made up of 13 amino acids. The rearrangement links TRBV12-3 or TRBV12-4 to TRBJ1-2, with TRBD1 matching 7 bases. This clonotype originated in a man aged 70-80 years with acute or convalescent COVID-19. Sequencing used peripheral blood. The CDR3 DNA reads TGTGCCAGCGGTCAACAGGGGACCTATGGCTACACCTTC. Its translation: CASGQQGTYGYTF.